These 27 T cell receptor beta chains came from one sample sequenced in a study of T cell repertoires in cytomegalovirus infection. These receptors lack a known antigen. MiXCR was run by TCRdb on the reads, yielding one entry per CDR3 protein. The repertoire holds 700,000 to 900,000 distinct CDR3 sequences, roughly 29% seen once, with roughly 14% in the top ten. Material: cultured CD8+ T cells from PBMCs, obtained from culture after CMV antigen stimulation. The receptors derive from a human donor in good health (CMV status not recorded). Some clones in this sample may be carry-over from other donors' samples.

This chain connects TRBV23-1 to TRBJ2-7, with 10 bases aligning to TRBD1. TRBV23-1 carries the ORF label, with uncertain function. The CDR3 is 16 residues long. Trimming took 0 bases from V and 7 from J; bases not matched to a gene: 9. The CDR3 coding sequence is TGCGCCAGCAGTCAATCGGGGGACAGGGGCCGGACAGAGCAGTACGTC. This sequence encodes CASSQSGDRGRTEQYV.

This clonotype has at least ten counts. This rearrangement joins TRBV28 to TRBJ1-2; TRBD1 matches at 8 bases. CDR1 and CDR2 (germline): MDHEN, SYDVKM. The CDR3 has 14 amino acids. Trimming cost V 7 bases and J 2 bases; bases outside gene matches: 6. CDR3 in amino acids: CASNLNRGNYGYTF. The CDR3, as DNA: TGTGCCAGCAATCTCAACAGGGGGAACTATGGCTACACCTTC.

The CDR3 protein is CASGLFPNTGELFF. CDR3 nucleotide sequence: TGTGCTAGTGGTTTGTTCCCAAACACCGGGGAGCTGTTTTTT. The chain employs TRBV12-5 and TRBJ2-2; D gene unclear. Germline-derived CDR1 and CDR2 are LGHNT and FRNRAP. CDR3 length: 14 residues. V gave up 2 bases and J gave up 2 bases, with 6 bases separating them.

The chain employs TRBV19 and TRBJ2-1; TRBD2 is a possible D gene (6 bases). The CDR3 consists of 14 residues. The germline V and J ends were trimmed by 0 bases and 10 bases, with 13 bases remaining between them. CDR1 and CDR2 from the germline V gene are LNHDA and SQIVND (reference sequence). CDR3: CASSIEIGGGEQFF. In nucleotides, the CDR3 is TGTGCCAGTAGTATAGAGATCGGGGGAGGAGAGCAGTTCTTC.

In this sample, this clonotype turned up many times. The rearrangement joins TRBV7-2 to TRBJ1-1; D call uncertain. V was clipped by 8 bases and J by 0 bases, with 16 bases between them. The CDR3 has 15 amino acids. Germline CDR1 SGHTA, CDR2 FQGNSA. This chain's CDR3 is CASSWADSMNTEAFF. The CDR3 DNA follows: TGTGCCAGCTCCTGGGCAGACTCTATGAACACTGAAGCTTTCTTT.

This clonotype was seen a single time. In DNA form, the CDR3 reads TGTGCCAGCAGCTTAGGCTGGGGACAGTCACGGAGAAACACCGGGGAGCTGTTTTTT. Protein: CASSLGWGQSRRNTGELFF. J is TRBJ2-2 and V is TRBV7-9; 7 bases map to TRBD1. CDR1 and CDR2 (germline): SEHNR, FQNEAQ (reference sequence). There are 19 residues in the CDR3. After removal of 1 base from V and 2 bases from J, the junction contained 13 bases not matched to a gene.

The chain recombines TRBV7-3 with TRBJ2-1; 8 bases map to TRBD2. V trimming: 5 bases; J trimming: 0 bases; junction bases outside the gene matches: 6. Germline V gene lookup returns CDR1 SGHTA and CDR2 FQGTGA. CDR3 length: 16 amino acids. CDR3 DNA: TGTGCCAGCAGCCTAATAGCGGGGTACTCCTACAATGAGCAGTTCTTC. This codes for CASSLIAGYSYNEQFF.

This rearrangement joins TRBV7-3 to TRBJ2-5, with 9 bases that match TRBD2. The ends lost 2 bases at V and 3 bases at J; junction bases unmatched: 7. The CDR3 spans 16 residues. Germline-derived CDR1 and CDR2 are SGHTA and FQGTGA. For the CDR3, the DNA is TGTGCCAGCAGCTTAGGAGCGGGGGGCCACGAAGAGACCCAGTACTTC. Its protein product is CASSLGAGGHEETQYF.

This rearrangement joins TRBV27 to TRBJ2-5, with D unresolved. Germline V lookup: CDR1 MNHEY, CDR2 SMNVEV (reference sequence). Trimming cost V 8 bases and J 2 bases, with 6 bases left between them. CDR3 length equals 11 residues. CDR3 in DNA: TGTGCCAGCGGCATACAAGAGACCCAGTACTTC. Its translation is CASGIQETQYF.

In this sample, this clonotype turned up a few times. The chain links TRBV7-6 to TRBJ1-2; D is undetermined. The V gene's germline CDR1 is SGHVS and CDR2 FNYEAQ. The germline V and J ends were trimmed by 2 bases and 4 bases, with 17 bases remaining between them. The CDR3 totals 16 residues. The CDR3 nucleotides are TGTGCCAGCAGCTTACTGACCGAAGGGCTCCTCTATGGCTACACCTTC. Translation gives CASSLLTEGLLYGYTF.

This clonotype has just a few counts. This chain connects TRBV5-4 to TRBJ2-5, with a tentative D call TRBD1 (6 bases). Trimming removed 2 bases at V and 5 bases at J, with 13 bases between. Germline V gives CDR1 SGHNT, CDR2 YYREEE (reference sequence). The CDR3 sequence is 14 residues long. The CDR3 bases are TGTGCCAGCAGCTTTTCTTGGGGGCCGGAGACCCAGTACTTC. This sequence encodes CASSFSWGPETQYF. Supplemented by reference TRBV5-4 and TRBJ2-5, the full variable domain reads ETGVTQSPTHLIKTRGQQVTLRCSSQSGHNTVSWYQQALGQGPQFIFQYYREEENGRGNFPPRFSGLQFPNYSSELNVNALELDDSALYLCASSFSWGPETQYFGPGTRLLVL.

The chain employs TRBV5-6 and TRBJ1-2, with D uncertain. Trimming stripped 3 bases from V and 3 bases from J, with 12 bases between. CDR3 size: 14 residues. Per germline, CDR1 SGHDT and CDR2 YYEEEE. In DNA form, the CDR3 reads TGTGCCAGCAGCTCCCCTTCGTCCTACTATGGCTACACCTTC. It specifies CASSSPSSYYGYTF.

CDR3 nucleotides: TGTGCCAGCAGTGCTAGCGGGGGGGCAGATACGCAGTATTTT. Its protein is CASSASGGADTQYF. This sequence joins TRBV6-4 and TRBJ2-3; 12 bases align to TRBD2. The CDR3 covers 14 residues. Looked up from germline, CDR1 is MRHNA and CDR2 is SNTAGT. Trimming took 4 bases from V and 4 from J; bases not matched to a gene: 0.

This clonotype has a handful of counts. CDR3 DNA sequence: TGTGCCAGCAGCTTGCGGAATTCCTACACTGAAGCTTTCTTT. Amino acid sequence: CASSLRNSYTEAFF. V and J are TRBV5-6 and TRBJ1-1; unclear D gene. The length of the CDR3 is 14 residues. With 1 base removed from V and 3 bases from J, the gap between germline ends came to 10 bases. The germline V gene encodes CDR1 SGHDT and CDR2 YYEEEE.

This clonotype came up a few times. V is TRBV6-1 and J is TRBJ2-1, with D perhaps given as TRBD1 or TRBD2 (6 bases each). Germline CDR1 reads MNHNS; CDR2 reads SASEGT. Trimming left V 6 bases short and J 6 bases short, with 12 bases between. The CDR3 runs to 13 residues. Here the CDR3 reads CASRGEGGNEQFF. Written as DNA, the CDR3 is TGTGCCAGCAGAGGTGAGGGGGGCAATGAGCAGTTCTTC.

The rearrangement joins TRBV6-6 to TRBJ2-7; TRBD1 aligns across 9 bases. The CDR3 totals 13 residues. V was pared by 5 bases and J by 6 bases, with 5 bases of the junction left unmatched. In germline, CDR1 is MNHNY, CDR2 SVGAGI (reference sequence). The CDR3 DNA is TGTGCCAGCAGTCTCGACAGGGGGTTCGAGCAGTACGTC. This encodes CASSLDRGFEQYV.

Ten or more counts support this clonotype. This chain joins TRBV7-2 and TRBJ2-3, with 7 bases that match TRBD2. The CDR3 extends over 16 amino acids. The V and J ends lost 4 bases and 0 bases, in that order; junction bases with no gene match: 7. Looked up from germline, CDR1 is SGHTA and CDR2 is FQGNSA. In DNA form, the CDR3 reads TGTGCCAGCAGCTCGATAGCGGGCGCTAGCACAGATACGCAGTATTTT. The encoded protein is CASSSIAGASTDTQYF.

Remarks on this clonotype: A read error is possible here, since a much larger clone lies one base away. J is TRBJ1-5 and V is TRBV7-6; a weak D match, TRBD1 (5 bases). Germline CDR1 and CDR2: SGHVS and FNYEAQ. The CDR3 is made up of 15 amino acids. CDR3 residues: CASSLGPGSNQPQRF. In nucleotides, the CDR3 is TGTGCCAGCAGCCTAGGTCCAGGGAGCAATCAGCCCCAGCGTTTT. Using reference TRBV7-6 and TRBJ1-5 for the parts outside the CDR3, the full variable domain is GAGVSQSPRYKVTKRGQDVALRCDPISGHVSLYWYRQALGQGPEFLTYFNYEAQQDKSGLPNDRFSAERPEGSISTLTIQRTEQRDSAMYRCASSLGPGSNQPQRFGDGTRLSIL.

This chain uses TRBV6-2 or TRBV6-3 with TRBJ1-2; D is undetermined. V was trimmed by 0 bases and J by 2 bases, leaving 10 bases between them. Germline loops: CDR1 MNHEY, CDR2 SVGEGT. This CDR3 has 15 amino acids. The chain's CDR3 is CASSYSPGRNYGYTF. CDR3 bases: TGTGCCAGCAGTTACTCGCCGGGGAGAAACTATGGCTACACCTTC.

The chain recombines TRBV2 with TRBJ2-7; no clear D. The V gene lost 1 base and the J gene lost 1 base, with 11 bases spanning the gap. CDR1 and CDR2 (germline): SNHLY, FYNNEI. The CDR3 is 15 amino acids. The DNA of the CDR3 is TGTGCCAGCAGTGAAGGCCCGGGTCTATCCTACGAGCAGTACTTC. This encodes CASSEGPGLSYEQYF. Drawing the rest from reference TRBV2 and TRBJ2-7, the complete variable domain is EPEVTQTPSHQVTQMGQEVILRCVPISNHLYFYWYRQILGQKVEFLVSFYNNEISEKSEIFDDQFSVERPDGSNFTLKIRSTKLEDSAMYFCASSEGPGLSYEQYFGPGTRLTVT.

This clonotype has a handful of counts. This chain connects TRBV5-8 to TRBJ2-3; 14 bases map to TRBD2. J gave up 2 bases and V 5 bases, and 7 bases lay outside the gene matches. CDR1 is SGHTS and CDR2 is YDEGEE in the germline V gene. This CDR3 has 17 residues. The CDR3: CASSRTSGGPNTDTQYF. In DNA, the CDR3 is TGTGCCAGCAGTCGGACTAGCGGGGGGCCTAACACAGATACGCAGTATTTT.

The chain employs TRBV12-3 or TRBV12-4 and TRBJ2-6, with a weak D call TRBD1 (6 bases). This CDR3 spans 15 amino acids. V dropped 5 bases and J dropped 4 bases, with 12 bases sitting between them. CDR3 in DNA: TGTGCCAGCAGTGAACAGGGCTCCGGGGCCAACGTCCTGACTTTC. Its protein is CASSEQGSGANVLTF.

The V call is TRBV6-2 or TRBV6-3, the J call TRBJ2-1; perhaps TRBD2 as D (5 bases). CDR3 size: 16 residues. Trimming removed 0 bases at V and 2 bases at J, with 11 bases between. Per germline, CDR1 MNHEY and CDR2 SVGEGT. The CDR3 DNA follows: TGTGCCAGCAGTTACTCGAGAGGGATCCCCTACAATGAGCAGTTCTTC. It yields the protein CASSYSRGIPYNEQFF.

V is TRBV7-2 and J is TRBJ2-7, with 10 nucleotides matching TRBD2. Germline V lookup: CDR1 SGHTA, CDR2 FQGNSA. The CDR3 has 15 residues. J gave up 9 bases and V 1 base, and 9 bases lay outside the gene matches. The chain's CDR3 is CASSLDALAGVWQYF. The CDR3 DNA is TGTGCCAGCAGCTTAGACGCTCTAGCGGGGGTTTGGCAGTACTTC.

The rearrangement uses TRBV6-2 or TRBV6-3 and TRBJ1-1; D gene ambiguous. Per the germline V gene, CDR1 is MNHEY and CDR2 is SVGEGT. V was cut by 4 bases and J by 0 bases, with 18 bases left in between. The CDR3 consists of 17 residues. The CDR3, as DNA: TGTGCCAGCAGTTCCTTACCGCGAACTTCCATGAACACTGAAGCTTTCTTT. Its translation is CASSSLPRTSMNTEAFF.

This clonotype was counted a single time. The J gene is TRBJ2-5, the V gene TRBV7-9, with D possibly matching TRBD1 (6 bases). The germline V gene has CDR1 SEHNR and CDR2 FQNEAQ (reference sequence). Trimming shortened V by 0 bases and J by 1 base, and 9 bases separated the two germline ends. The CDR3 runs 15 residues. The chain's CDR3 is CASSLALGGQETQYF. DNA for the CDR3: TGTGCCAGCAGCTTAGCCCTAGGGGGCCAAGAGACCCAGTACTTC.

A few counts support this clonotype. This chain joins TRBV19 and TRBJ1-2; D unresolved. Looked up from germline, CDR1 is LNHDA and CDR2 is SQIVND (reference sequence). V dropped 4 bases and J dropped 4 bases, with 16 bases sitting between them. The CDR3 runs 15 residues. The CDR3 loop is CASSTDQLLGYGYTF. Written as DNA, the CDR3 is TGTGCCAGTAGTACGGACCAACTACTAGGCTATGGCTACACCTTC.